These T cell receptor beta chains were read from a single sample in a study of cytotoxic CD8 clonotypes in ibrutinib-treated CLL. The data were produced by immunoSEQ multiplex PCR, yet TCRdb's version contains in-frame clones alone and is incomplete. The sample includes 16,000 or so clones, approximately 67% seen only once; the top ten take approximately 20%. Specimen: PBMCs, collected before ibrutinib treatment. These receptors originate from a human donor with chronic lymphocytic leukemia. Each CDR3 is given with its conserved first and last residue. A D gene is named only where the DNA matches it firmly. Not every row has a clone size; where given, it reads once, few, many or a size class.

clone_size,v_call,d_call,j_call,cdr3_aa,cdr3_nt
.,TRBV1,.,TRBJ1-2,CTSSQDSEGYTF,TGCACCAGCAGCCAAGATTCAGAAGGCTACACCTTC
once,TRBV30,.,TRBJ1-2,CAWSVLDGTYGYTF,TGTGCCTGGAGTGTACTAGACGGGACCTATGGCTACACCTTC
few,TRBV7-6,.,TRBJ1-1,CASSTREGTEAFF,TGTGCCAGCAGCACCAGGGAAGGCACTGAAGCTTTCTTT
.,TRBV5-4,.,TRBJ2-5,CASSTQETQYF,TGTGCCAGCAGCACCCAAGAGACCCAGTACTTC
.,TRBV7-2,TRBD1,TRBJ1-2,CASSSRLGQGFGYTF,TGTGCCAGCAGCTCACGGCTGGGACAGGGCTTTGGCTACACCTTC
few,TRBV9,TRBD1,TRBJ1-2,CASSADTGGAGGYTF,TGTGCCAGCAGCGCCGATACAGGGGGAGCAGGCGGCTACACCTTC
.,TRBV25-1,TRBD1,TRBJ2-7,CASSLPGGHEQYF,TGTGCCAGCAGTCTACCAGGGGGTCACGAGCAGTACTTC
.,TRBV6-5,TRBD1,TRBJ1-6,CASSGTGPNSPLHF,TGTGCCAGCAGTGGGACAGGACCAAATTCACCCCTCCACTTT
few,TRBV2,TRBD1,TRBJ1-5,CASRATGGGQPQHF,TGTGCCAGCAGGGCAACAGGGGGCGGTCAGCCCCAGCATTTT
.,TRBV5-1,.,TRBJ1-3,CASSLALQGSGNTIYF,TGCGCCAGCAGCTTGGCTTTACAGGGCAGTGGAAACACCATATATTTT
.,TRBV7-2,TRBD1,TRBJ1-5,CASSLAGTANQPQHF,TGTGCCAGCAGCTTAGCCGGGACAGCTAATCAGCCCCAGCATTTT
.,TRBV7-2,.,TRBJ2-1,CASSPYNEQFF,TGTGCCAGCAGCCCCTACAATGAGCAGTTCTTC
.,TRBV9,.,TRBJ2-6,CASSALVPSGANVLTF,TGTGCCAGCAGCGCTCTAGTCCCCTCTGGGGCCAACGTCCTGACTTTC
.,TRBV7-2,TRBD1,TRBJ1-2,CASSLTGGINYGYTF,TGTGCCAGCAGCCTTACAGGGGGCATTAACTATGGCTACACCTTC
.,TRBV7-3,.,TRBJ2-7,CASSLAAVSYEQYF,TGTGCCAGCAGCTTAGCGGCGGTATCCTACGAGCAGTACTTC
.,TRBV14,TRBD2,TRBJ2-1,CASSQGLAGYNEQFF,TGTGCCAGCAGTCAGGGACTAGCGGGGTACAATGAGCAGTTCTTC
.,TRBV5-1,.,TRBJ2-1,CASSGMADGNEQFF,TGCGCCAGCAGCGGCATGGCGGACGGCAATGAGCAGTTCTTC
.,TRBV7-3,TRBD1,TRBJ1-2,CASSTGQANGYTF,TGTGCCAGCAGCACCGGACAGGCGAATGGCTACACCTTC
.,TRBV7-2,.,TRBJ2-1,CASSLALHDEQFF,TGTGCCAGCAGCTTAGCCCTCCACGATGAGCAGTTCTTC
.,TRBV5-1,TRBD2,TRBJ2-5,CASSYGTKETQYF,TGCGCCAGCAGCTACGGGACTAAAGAGACCCAGTACTTC
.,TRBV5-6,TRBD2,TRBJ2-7,CASSPGTNSYEQYF,TGTGCCAGCAGCCCCGGGACTAACTCCTACGAGCAGTACTTC
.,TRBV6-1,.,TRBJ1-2,CASSGETGNDGYTF,TGTGCCAGCAGTGGTGAGACCGGGAATGATGGCTACACCTTC
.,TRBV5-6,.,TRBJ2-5,CASSPDSWLAETQYF,TGTGCCAGCAGCCCGGACAGTTGGCTGGCAGAGACCCAGTACTTC
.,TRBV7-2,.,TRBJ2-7,CASSLAISSRTPYEQYF,TGTGCCAGCAGCTTAGCGATCTCCTCCAGGACCCCCTACGAGCAGTACTTC
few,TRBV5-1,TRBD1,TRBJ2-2,CASTGTGSTGELFF,TGCGCCAGCACCGGGACAGGGTCCACCGGGGAGCTGTTTTTT
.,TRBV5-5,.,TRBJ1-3,CASSSPGSGNTIYF,TGTGCCAGCAGCTCCCCCGGCTCTGGAAACACCATATATTTT
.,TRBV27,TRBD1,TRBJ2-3,CASSWTGWPPDTQYF,TGTGCCAGCAGTTGGACAGGGTGGCCACCTGATACGCAGTATTTT
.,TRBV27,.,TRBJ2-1,CASRRTVSYNEQFF,TGTGCCAGCAGACGGACAGTCTCCTACAATGAGCAGTTCTTC
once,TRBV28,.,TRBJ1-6,CASSLSGNNSPLHF,TGTGCCAGCAGTTTGTCAGGGAATAATTCACCCCTCCACTTT
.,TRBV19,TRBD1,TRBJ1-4,CASSICGWGTADNEKLFF,TGTGCCAGTAGTATTTGTGGGTGGGGGACAGCTGATAATGAAAAACTGTTTTTT
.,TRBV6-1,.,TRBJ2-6,CASSETRAGANVLTF,TGTGCCAGCAGTGAAACCAGGGCAGGGGCCAACGTCCTGACTTTC
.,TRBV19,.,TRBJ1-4,CASSRQVNEKLFF,TGTGCCAGCTCACGACAGGTTAATGAAAAACTGTTTTTT
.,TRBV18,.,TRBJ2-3,CASSPRSGSGDTQYF,TGTGCCAGCTCACCAAGGTCAGGGAGCGGGGATACGCAGTATTTT
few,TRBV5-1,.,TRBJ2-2,CASGPEAGELFF,TGCGCCAGCGGTCCGGAGGCCGGGGAGCTGTTTTTT
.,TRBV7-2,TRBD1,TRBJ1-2,CASSLDRVGRYGYTF,TGTGCCAGCAGCTTGGACAGGGTAGGCCGCTATGGCTACACCTTC
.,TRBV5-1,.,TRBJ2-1,CASSFTFGTDIEQFF,TGCGCCAGCAGTTTTACCTTCGGGACGGACATCGAGCAGTTCTTC
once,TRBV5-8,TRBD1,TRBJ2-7,CASSLRDRSREQYF,TGTGCCAGCAGCTTAAGGGACAGGTCTCGCGAGCAGTACTTC
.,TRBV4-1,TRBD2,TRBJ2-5,CASSQDSSGTPRETQYF,TGCGCCAGCAGCCAAGATAGTAGCGGGACACCCAGGGAGACCCAGTACTTC
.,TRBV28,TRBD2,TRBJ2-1,CASSLAGGPNEQFF,TGTGCCAGCAGTCTAGCGGGGGGGCCTAATGAGCAGTTCTTC
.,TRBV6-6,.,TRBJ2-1,CASSYSYGSSYNEQFF,TGTGCCAGCAGTTACTCTTACGGGAGCTCCTACAATGAGCAGTTCTTC
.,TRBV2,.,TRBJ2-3,CARRTVGTDTQYF,TGTGCCAGAAGGACAGTTGGAACAGATACGCAGTATTTT
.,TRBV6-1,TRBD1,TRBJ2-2,CASSGGTGRTGELFF,TGTGCCAGCAGCGGAGGGACAGGGCGCACCGGGGAGCTGTTTTTT
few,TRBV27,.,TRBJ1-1,CASSLLGNTEAFF,TGTGCCAGCAGTTTACTTGGGAACACTGAAGCTTTCTTT
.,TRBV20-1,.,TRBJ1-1,CSAEGTEAFF,TGCAGCGCCGAGGGCACTGAAGCTTTCTTT
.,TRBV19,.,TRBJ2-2,CASSWGAGELFF,TGTGCCAGTAGTTGGGGGGCCGGGGAGCTGTTTTTT
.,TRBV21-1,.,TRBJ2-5,CASSKRTSRFCETQYF,TGTGCCAGCAGCAAAAGGACTAGTCGATTCTGTGAGACCCAGTACTTC
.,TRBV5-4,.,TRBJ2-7,CASSSKQSYEQYF,TGTGCCAGCAGCTCCAAACAGAGCTACGAGCAGTACTTC
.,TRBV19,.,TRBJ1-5,CASSTREGLGQPQHF,TGTGCCAGTAGTACCCGGGAAGGGTTAGGTCAGCCCCAGCATTTT
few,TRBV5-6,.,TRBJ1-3,CASSSTGNTIYF,TGTGCCAGCAGTTCGACAGGAAACACCATATATTTT
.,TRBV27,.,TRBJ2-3,CASSFGGSTDTQYF,TGTGCCAGCAGTTTCGGGGGAAGCACAGATACGCAGTATTTT
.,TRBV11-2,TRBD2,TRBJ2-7,CASSLVPAELAGSYEQYF,TGTGCCAGCAGCTTAGTACCGGCCGAACTAGCGGGGTCTTACGAGCAGTACTTC
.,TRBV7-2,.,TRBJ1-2,CASSLDTGRLSDGYTF,TGTGCCAGCAGCTTAGACACAGGGAGATTATCGGATGGCTACACCTTC
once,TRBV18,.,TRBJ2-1,CASSPPARGVGEQFF,TGTGCCAGCTCACCACCCGCTAGGGGGGTTGGTGAGCAGTTCTTC
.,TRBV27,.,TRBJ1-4,CASRIGGTRNEKLFF,TGTGCCAGCAGAATAGGAGGGACGCGTAATGAAAAACTGTTTTTT
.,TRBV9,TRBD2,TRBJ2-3,CASSASSGGAPDTQYF,TGTGCCAGCAGCGCCTCTAGCGGGGGGGCCCCAGATACGCAGTATTTT